A single sample is the source of the 20 T cell receptor beta chains below, sequenced in a study of blood T cells in healthy people across ages. Together with a sample-barcoded 5' primer, a J-beta primer mix was included in a second PCR lasting roughly 6 to 12 cycles. TCRdb called the 5' RACE reads again in MiXCR, with one record for every CDR3 protein. Of roughly 1.5 million distinct CDR3 sequences in the sample, about 45% were seen once. Sequenced sample: blood. The receptors here all came from a woman younger than 35 in good health.

This clonotype was observed a few times. The V gene is TRBV27, the J gene TRBJ2-7; perhaps D is TRBD1 or TRBD2 (5 bases each). The CDR3 contains 17 residues. V lost 5 bases and J 3 bases, leaving 23 bases between the germline ends. Germline assignment: CDR1 MNHEY and CDR2 SMNVEV (reference sequence). CDR3 nucleotide sequence: TGTGCCAGCAGTCCGGGGACCGGCTTGGGGGTTTTCTACGAGCAGTACTTC. It codes for CASSPGTGLGVFYEQYF.

V and J are TRBV12-3 or TRBV12-4 and TRBJ1-1; no clear D. CDR3 size: 13 residues. Trimming removed 3 bases from V and 2 bases from J, with 7 bases in between. The DNA for the CDR3 is TGTGCCAGCAGTTTTAGGTACAACACTGAAGCTTTCTTT. Protein: CASSFRYNTEAFF.

The chain combines TRBV7-8 with TRBJ1-2; 8 bases are a match to TRBD1. The germline V gene encodes CDR1 SGHVS and CDR2 FQNEAQ. The V and J ends lost 3 bases and 0 bases, in that order; junction bases with no gene match: 6. This CDR3 spans 16 amino acids. The CDR3 sequence: CASSFQGQGANYGYTF. The CDR3 DNA is TGTGCCAGCAGCTTCCAAGGACAGGGAGCTAACTATGGCTACACCTTC.

The chain recombines TRBV6-5 with TRBJ1-1, with D uncertain. The germline V gene has CDR1 MNHEY and CDR2 SVGAGI. V lost 6 bases and J 5 bases, leaving 10 bases between the germline ends. This CDR3 has 12 amino acids. The CDR3 loop is CASRGWQTEAFF. The CDR3 nucleotides are TGTGCCAGCAGGGGGTGGCAAACTGAAGCTTTCTTT.

Of note for this clonotype: One end of the junction is discordant with germline, which a read error may explain. This chain links TRBV5-5 with TRBJ1-6, with no clear D. This CDR3 is built from 15 residues. CDR1 and CDR2 from the germline V gene are SGHKS and YYEKEE (reference sequence). CDR3 in DNA: TGTGCCAGCAGCTTCTCCGAATTGGGTAATTCACCCCCCCACTTT. It encodes CASSFSELGNSPPHF.

The sample holds a few counts of this clonotype. The chain uses TRBV12-3 or TRBV12-4 and TRBJ2-5, with TRBD1 as a possible D gene (6 bases). Matching the DNA end better, TRBJ2-7 makes the J call doubtful. The CDR3 is 13 residues long. The CDR3 coding sequence is TGTGCCAGCAGCCAACACAGGGTTCACGAGCAGTACTTC. Protein: CASSQHRVHEQYF.

In this sample, this clonotype turned up a few times. The chain carries TRBV20-1 and TRBJ2-1; 13 positions agree with TRBD2. The germline V gene has CDR1 DFQATT and CDR2 SNEGSKA (reference sequence). The CDR3 is made up of 17 amino acids. V trimming: 3 bases; J trimming: 1 base; junction bases outside the gene matches: 6. CDR3 nucleotides: TGCAGTGCTAGGGGACTAGCGGGGACTTGGTCCTACAATGAGCAGTTCTTC. Encoded protein: CSARGLAGTWSYNEQFF.

The chain employs TRBV20-1 and TRBJ2-1; D is perhaps TRBD1 (5 bases). The CDR3 contains 15 residues. Germline CDR1 is DFQATT and CDR2 is SNEGSKA (reference sequence). V lost 0 bases and J lost 9, with 18 bases in between. This chain's CDR3 is CSARDSARAPGEQFF. CDR3 DNA sequence: TGCAGTGCTAGAGATTCGGCCAGGGCCCCGGGTGAGCAGTTCTTC.

The V call is TRBV20-1, the J call TRBJ2-7; no clear D gene. The CDR3 length is 15 residues. V was clipped by 3 bases and J by 7 bases, with 22 bases between them. CDR1 DFQATT and CDR2 SNEGSKA come from the germline V gene (reference sequence). CDR3 bases: TGCAGTGCTAGCCGCCGTAAGTTGGACCACAATGAGCAGTACTTC. Amino acids: CSASRRKLDHNEQYF.

This clonotype was detected a few times. The rearrangement links TRBV5-1 to TRBJ2-6, with 7 nucleotides matching TRBD2. The junction had 10 bases not matched to a gene; V was cut back by 4 bases and J by 0 bases. The CDR3 covers 18 residues. Germline V gene lookup returns CDR1 SGHRS and CDR2 YFSETQ. The CDR3 protein is CASSLMLAEISGANVLTF. DNA for the CDR3: TGCGCCAGCAGCCTGATGCTAGCGGAGATCTCTGGGGCCAACGTCCTGACTTTC.

The J gene is TRBJ1-1, the V gene TRBV19; TRBD1 agrees at 7 bases. The junction had 9 bases not matched to a gene; V was cut back by 5 bases and J by 0 bases. The CDR3 extends over 16 amino acids. The germline V gene has CDR1 LNHDA and CDR2 SQIVND (reference sequence). CDR3 in amino acids: CASSARRGQMNTEAFF. The CDR3 bases are TGTGCCAGTAGTGCAAGGAGGGGGCAGATGAACACTGAAGCTTTCTTT.

The J gene is TRBJ1-4, the V gene TRBV18; D is uncertain. The CDR3 totals 18 residues. The germline V gene has CDR1 KGHSH and CDR2 LQKENI. Trimming shortened V by 2 bases and J by 0 bases, and 16 bases separated the two germline ends. The CDR3, as DNA: TGTGCCAGCTCACCATGGAGTACCGTTTATGCAACTAATGAAAAACTGTTTTTT. Encoded protein: CASSPWSTVYATNEKLFF. The full variable domain, in which reference TRBV18 and TRBJ1-4 provide the parts outside the CDR3, is NAGVMQNPRHLVRRRGQEARLRCSPMKGHSHVYWYRQLPEEGLKFMVYLQKENIIDESGMPKERFSAEFPKEGPSILRIQQVVRGDSAAYFCASSPWSTVYATNEKLFFGSGTQLSVL.

The chain recombines TRBV5-1 with TRBJ1-2, with D perhaps TRBD1 (6 bases). The V gene lost 5 bases and the J gene lost 8 bases, with 10 bases spanning the gap. Germline V gene lookup returns CDR1 SGHRS and CDR2 YFSETQ. The CDR3 covers 11 residues. DNA of the CDR3: TGCGCCAGCAGACAGGGCCTCGGCTACACCTTC. It translates to CASRQGLGYTF.

This clonotype came up a few times. The V gene is TRBV19, the J gene TRBJ2-6; either TRBD1 or TRBD2 may fit D (5 bases each). In germline, CDR1 is LNHDA, CDR2 SQIVND (reference sequence). This CDR3 region has 18 residues. V was cut by 3 bases and J by 2 bases, with 17 bases left in between. The CDR3 bases are TGTGCCAGTAGTATCTCCCCAGGGAGAGGTGCTGGGGCCAACGTCCTGACTTTC. This translates into CASSISPGRGAGANVLTF.

At least ten counts were recorded for this clonotype. This rearrangement joins TRBV12-3 or TRBV12-4 to TRBJ1-4; unclear D gene. This CDR3 contains 15 residues. Between the trimmed V and J ends, which lost 1 base and 0 bases, there was a span of 6 bases. This chain's CDR3 is CASSLDTATNEKLFF. The CDR3 nucleotides read TGTGCCAGCAGTTTAGACACAGCAACTAATGAAAAACTGTTTTTT.

The V call is TRBV27, the J call TRBJ2-5, with a possible D match to TRBD2 (5 bases). CDR1 and CDR2 from the germline V gene are MNHEY and SMNVEV (reference sequence). The germline V and J ends were trimmed by 5 bases and 11 bases, with 15 bases remaining between them. The length of the CDR3 is 12 residues. CDR3 amino acids: CASSIRLGEQYF. In DNA, the CDR3 is TGTGCCAGCAGTATTAGATTGGGAGAGCAGTACTTC.

J is TRBJ2-3 and V is TRBV6-2 or TRBV6-3; 9 bases map to TRBD1. This CDR3 comprises 19 residues. CDR1 is MNHEY, CDR2 SVGEGT, per germline. J gave up 4 bases and V 7 bases, and 21 bases lay outside the gene matches. The CDR3 DNA reads as TGTGCCAGCAATCTCAAGTTGGGACAGGGAGCAGAGCCTGCAGATACGCAGTATTTT. It encodes CASNLKLGQGAEPADTQYF.

This clonotype was recorded a few times. J is TRBJ1-4 and V is TRBV4-1; D is unclear. V was shortened by 7 bases and J by 7 bases, with 10 bases between the two germline ends. The CDR3 has 12 amino acids. Germline CDR1 is MGHRA and CDR2 is YSYEKL. The CDR3 is CASKGGGEKLFF. CDR3 coding DNA: TGCGCCAGCAAGGGCGGTGGTGAAAAACTGTTTTTT.

The chain uses TRBV5-1 and TRBJ2-5, with TRBD1 identical over 9 bases. CDR1 and CDR2 from the germline V gene are SGHRS and YFSETQ. This CDR3 is 14 amino acids long. Trimming cost V 4 bases and J 2 bases; bases outside gene matches: 3. The CDR3 nucleotides read TGCGCCAGCAGCGGGGGACAGGGTCAAGAGACCCAGTACTTC. It translates to CASSGGQGQETQYF.

This clonotype was observed a few times. V gene TRBV3-1 combines with J gene TRBJ2-3, with 7 bases fitting TRBD2. The germline V gene encodes CDR1 LGHDT and CDR2 YNNKEL (reference sequence). V was clipped by 2 bases and J by 6 bases; unmatched bases: 5. The CDR3 has 14 residues. DNA of the CDR3: TGTGCCAGCAGCCAAACGACTAGCCGGGATACGCAGTATTTT. Amino acid sequence: CASSQTTSRDTQYF.